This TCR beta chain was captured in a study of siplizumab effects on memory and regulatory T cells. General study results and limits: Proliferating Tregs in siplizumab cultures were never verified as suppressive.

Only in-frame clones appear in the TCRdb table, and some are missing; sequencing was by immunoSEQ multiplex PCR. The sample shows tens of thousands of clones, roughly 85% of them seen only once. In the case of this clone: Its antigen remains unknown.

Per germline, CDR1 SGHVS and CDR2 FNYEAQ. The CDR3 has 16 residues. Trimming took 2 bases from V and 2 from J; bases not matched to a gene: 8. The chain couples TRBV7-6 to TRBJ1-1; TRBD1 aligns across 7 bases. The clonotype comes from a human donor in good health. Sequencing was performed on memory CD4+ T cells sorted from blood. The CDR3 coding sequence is TGTGCCAGCAGCTTACTCACGGCAGGGGGAAACACTGAAGCTTTCTTT. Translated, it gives CASSLLTAGGNTEAFF.